This TCR beta chain was found in a study of cytomegalovirus exposure and HLA in healthy donors (dated by TCRdb to 2016 to 2017). Describing the broader study: According to an earlier analysis of a few hundred of the donors, about 170 million T cells yielded 120 million or so unique TCR beta sequences and about 280 Gb of sequence data. An early release covering about 600 HLA-typed donors comprised 300 to 350 gigabases of sequencing data and roughly 86 million unique TCR sequences. Of the 398 genotyped donors, over 70% fell in the genetic ancestry cluster associated with self-reported Caucasian donors. The study was designed to test whether signatures of past pathogen exposure could be identified by cataloging public T cell receptors. The study used immunosequencing to profile the T cell repertoires of under 700 subjects and linked those repertoires to cytomegalovirus serostatus. Along with the roughly 700-subject first cohort, a separate validation cohort of roughly 110 different subjects was used. To predict cytomegalovirus infection status, the study combined high-throughput TCR immunosequencing, statistical association of individual TCRs with disease status, and machine learning. To study patterns of TCR occurrence, a later analysis re-analyzed previously published TCR beta repertoires from under 750 donors and added high-resolution HLA genotyping. Rather than using new phenotypic data, the later analysis identified candidate immune exposures from TCR beta sequences and from how often those sequences occurred across donors. In an earlier analysis of 587 of the donors, high-throughput TCR beta sequencing was used to judge whether each TCR beta V gene segment behaved as functional or pseudogenic. Alongside the repertoire data, information on donor age, sex, ethnicity and CMV serostatus was compiled. Genome-wide SNP genotypes for about three fifths of the roughly 700 donors were used in a later genetic analysis, which treated that subset as a discovery cohort. All discovery cohort repertoires had been generated using a single sequencing platform. Class I and class II HLA loci were covered by the typing at four-digit resolution. The number of donors typed differed by locus, with about 629-630 for A, B, C, DRB1 and DQB1, around 560 for DQA1, 600 to 610 for DPA1, and roughly 450 for DPB1. Roughly 5 DR-DQ haplotypes were handled as single units for association and clustering, since linkage in the cohort was strong. On average, roughly 240,000 unique TCR beta nucleotide sequences were sequenced per donor among about 400 genotyped donors of the cohort, with about 17% of those sequences being non-productive.

V trim: 1 base; J trim: 4 bases; unmatched bases: 0. The CDR3 numbers 14 residues from cysteine through phenylalanine. The CDR3 DNA has 42 bases and is translated from base 1. CDR1 and CDR2, looked up from the germline V gene, are SGHVS and FQNEAQ. The cohort was made up of under 800 healthy bone marrow donors. At the time of sampling, every cohort member was nominally healthy, though immune exposures that went unrecorded were likely present. Of the approximately 620 cohort members, about 270 had a positive CMV serostatus and just over 350 had a negative one, while no CMV serostatus was recorded for the donor. Every donor gave a peripheral blood sample, and the peripheral blood mononuclear cells from that sample were used for TCR beta sequencing. The Qiagen DNeasy Blood Extraction Kit was used to extract genomic DNA from the blood cell samples. Library generation was performed with the immunoSEQ multiplex PCR assay. A mixture of 60 forward primers for TCR Vbeta segments and 13 reverse primers for TCR Jbeta segments was used in the multiplex PCR. Amplification of the CDR3 region of rearranged TCR beta genes was performed with a multiplex PCR assay on genomic DNA. The amplified TCR beta libraries were sequenced on the Illumina HiSeq System as 87-base-pair reads. The authors processed their data as follows. A later analysis counted tens of millions of unique TCR beta chains across the 550 to 700 repertoires, and roughly 11 million of these chains were shared by at least two donors. To remove PCR and sequencing errors, raw reads were error-corrected and collapsed into unique sequences using a nearest-neighbor algorithm that merged closely related sequences. CDR3 sequences were aligned to IMGT reference sequences to assign V, D and J gene segments. Each retained sequence needed at least a six-nucleotide match to both a V gene segment and a J gene segment. A rearrangement was called productive if the CDR3 had no stop codons and remained in frame with V and J, and every other rearrangement was called non-productive. CDR3 was defined by IMGT convention, running from the second conserved V-encoded cysteine to the conserved J-encoded phenylalanine. Sequences without an unambiguous match to a single V gene segment were excluded from the earlier analysis of 450 to 750 of the donors. In an earlier analysis of 450 to 700 of the donors, V segments were called functional above 56.7% productive rearrangements and were called segregating when the between-donor standard deviation exceeded 5%. A statistical classification framework was built for diagnosing cytomegalovirus status from the catalog of TCR beta chain sequences. In a later analysis, V and J genes were assigned by comparing TCR nucleotide sequences against IMGT/GENE-DB human TR gene sequences. In a later analysis, CDR3 sequences and most-parsimonious VDJ recombination scenarios were assigned using the TCRdist pipeline. A later analysis defined each TCR beta chain by its CDR3 amino acid sequence plus V-gene family, and excluded reads lacking a unique V-gene family. A later analysis removed roughly 590 highly shared, low-generation-probability nucleotide sequences to deal with suspected cross-contamination and a sequencing artifact. In a later analysis, a clonal expansion index for each public chain was calculated from normalized within-repertoire ranks of inferred template counts. Generation probabilities in a later analysis came from a VDJ recombination model fitted to out-of-frame rearrangements, and those results were checked against IGoR. Hypergeometric tests were used in a later analysis to score TCR-TCR, TCR-HLA and TCR-CMV co-occurrence, with a repertoire-size bias correction applied to the TCR pairs. In a later analysis, false discovery rates were estimated by permuting HLA or CMV assignments 20 times. In a later analysis, co-occurring TCRs were grouped using DBSCAN, and TCRdist sequence similarity was added for clustering within HLA-allele-positive subsets. Repertoires with fewer than 30,000 or more than 120,000 public chains, plus five repertoires with anomalous nucleotide sharing, were excluded from co-occurrence clustering. This is the immuneACCESS table as TCRdb keeps it, with only in-frame sequences that have V and J called. A part of the clones is gone; compared with another copy, unresolved V genes explain less than half, and the rest is unexplained. That table is the source of V, J and clone size, and D and trimming were worked out from the DNA. This sample has under 200,000 clones in its table, and roughly 80% of those were observed once. Clones ranked in the top ten supply about 1.9% of the sample.

Broad study findings and their caveats: Some IMGT-functional V segments, including TRBV6-2 and TRBV6-3, could not be told apart with the 87-base-pair reads, so those segments were excluded. Most TCR sequences were observed very rarely across donors, whereas some public TCRs were present in many individuals. In an earlier analysis of 587 of the donors, most TCR beta V segments appeared in productive rearrangements about 90% or about 30% of the time, broadly matching IMGT annotations. When HLA alleles, especially DR and DQ, strongly co-occurred, TCR associations were difficult to assign to individual alleles. Only TCR beta chains were sequenced in this cohort, and the absence of alpha or paired-chain data limited detectable features. Because counts were too low, roughly 17 rarely observed V segments, including chromosome 9 orphons, were left out of the earlier analysis of 587 of the donors. According to a later genetic analysis, donors in an Asian-associated ancestry cluster had fewer N-insertions in productive TCRs than the approximately 630-donor mean. At a false discovery rate of 0.05, a later analysis linked 15,000 to 20,000 TCR beta sequences to specific HLA alleles. In the study, approximately 160 TCR beta chains were listed as associated with cytomegalovirus. In vitro tests confirmed that a few of the cytomegalovirus-associated TCR beta chains recognize cytomegalovirus antigens. The sequencing pipeline was judged likely to have produced a cluster of highly shared sequence variants as a technical artifact. The only immune exposure information available for the cohort was CMV serostatus. Correlated functional status among segregating V segments might be attributable to linkage disequilibrium, but an unknown experimental factor could not be ruled out. A further reported finding was that TCR beta sequences accurately predicted the HLA-A and HLA-B alleles for most subjects in the first cohort. Because HLA typing was missing for some donors at each locus, association tests included only the typed subset. A later analysis found that HLA-associated TCR beta chains were more clonally expanded and had lower generation probabilities than equally common non-associated chains. In a later analysis, several top co-occurrence clusters were reported to appear linked to parvovirus B19, influenza, CMV and Epstein-Barr virus. In a later analysis, TCR association rates were found to vary across HLA loci, with the most associated TCRs seen for DRB1 alleles and the fewest for HLA-C alleles. In a later genetic analysis, a missense DCLRE1C variant was associated with V-gene and J-gene trimming of TCR beta chains, and the association was replicated in an independent cohort. Cytomegalovirus status was reported to be diagnosed by the classifier with high specificity and sensitivity in both the original and validation cohorts. According to the authors, the approach could potentially be generalized to other disease states and immunological phenotypes. Roughly uniform sequencing depth across donors was assumed in presence/absence analyses, although this assumption may not hold. A later analysis found that most CMV-associated TCR beta chains appeared HLA-restricted, with HLA associations seemingly driven largely by CMV exposure.

A word on this clone: Its antigen is still unknown. There are no base qualities to consult, and no much larger clone falls within one base.

This clonotype originated in a human donor in good health. Source material: PBMCs. The chain couples TRBV7-8 to TRBJ2-1; 8 of the junction bases match TRBD2. CDR3 protein: CASSLGGGYNEQFF. The DNA sequence is given as TGTGCCAGCAGCTTAGGCGGGGGGTACAATGAGCAGTTCTTC.